The sample holds many counts of the clone carrying this T cell receptor (beta chain). The sample belongs to a study of CD8+CD57+ T cells in acquired aplastic anemia. The template used for profiling TCR beta VDJ and CDR3 was genomic DNA. TCRdb reanalysed the reads using MiXCR and keeps one entry per CDR3 protein. Among about 220,000 distinct CDR3 sequences listed, approximately 35% were seen once. Germline CDR1 and CDR2: LNHDA and SQIVND (reference sequence). This CDR3 contains 13 residues. Trimming removed 10 bases from V and 2 bases from J, with 15 bases in between. This TCR derives from a human donor in good health, serving as a control. Source material: sorted CD4+, CD8+, or CD8+CD57+ T cells (not recorded which) from PBMCs. The rearrangement joins TRBV19 to TRBJ2-7; D is possibly TRBD1 (6 bases). CDR3 sequence (DNA): TGTGCCACCAGGGGAAACCGTCCCTACGAGCAGTACTTC. Its translation: CATRGNRPYEQYF.